Included here is one T cell receptor (beta chain) sequence, with context. The target antigen is unknown. These data are taken from a study of post-analysis software for immune sequencing data. Looking at the study overall: The disease courses covered relapsing-remitting, secondary progressive and progressive-relapsing multiple sclerosis.

Study results and caveats: Elevated frequency relative to controls characterized four or five TRBV segments in patients, TRBV5-6, TRBV5-1 and TRBV20-1 among them.

Unique molecular identifiers tagged the TCR beta cDNA libraries. TCRdb ran MiXCR on the PCR reads and lists one entry per CDR3 protein. The table shows hundreds of thousands of distinct CDR3 sequences, with roughly three fifths occurring only once. V was clipped by 5 bases and J by 0 bases, with 11 bases between them. Germline lookup yields CDR1 SNHLY and CDR2 FYNNEI. The CDR3 has 15 amino acids. Sequenced input: blood. This chain links TRBV2 with TRBJ2-1; D is perhaps TRBD1 (6 bases). This TCR came from a girl aged 2 to 9 with multiple sclerosis. CDR3 DNA sequence: TGTGCCAGCAGTATAGGGGGTCTCTCCTACAATGAGCAGTTCTTC. Translating gives CASSIGGLSYNEQFF.